These 11 T cell receptor beta chains share one sample of origin, sequenced in a study of blood T cells in healthy people across ages. Together with a sample-barcoded 5' primer, a J-beta primer mix was included in a second PCR lasting about 7 to 11 cycles. MiXCR, applied by TCRdb to the 5' RACE reads, yields one record per CDR3 protein. The sample gives a few hundred thousand distinct CDR3 sequences, roughly a quarter of which show up once; 29% is in the top ten. The material sequenced was blood. The receptors here all came from a woman aged 65 to 85 in good health.

In this sample, this clonotype turned up a few times. The genes are TRBV28 and TRBJ1-6, with D perhaps TRBD1 (6 bases). Trimming shortened V by 7 bases and J by 10 bases, and 23 bases separated the two germline ends. CDR3 length: 16 residues. The germline CDR1 and CDR2 sequences are MDHEN and SYDVKM. The CDR3 nucleotides read TGTGCCAGCAAACCCGGGACACGGGGTCGAGGCTCACCCCTCCACTTT. Translating gives CASKPGTRGRGSPLHF.

This clonotype was observed a handful of times. The chain employs TRBV6-2 or TRBV6-3 and TRBJ2-7; 8 positions agree with TRBD2. The CDR3 covers 15 residues. V was pared by 1 base and J by 2 bases, with 4 bases of the junction left unmatched. Germline CDR1 reads MNHEY; CDR2 reads SVGEGT. CDR3 coding DNA: TGTGCCAGCAGTTACTTGGCTAGCGGGCCCTACGAGCAGTACTTC. As protein: CASSYLASGPYEQYF.

This clonotype has just one count. The CDR3 region is CASSLAGQGTHQPQHF. The DNA of the CDR3 is TGTGCCAGCAGCTTAGCGGGACAGGGGACGCATCAGCCCCAGCATTTT. The genes are TRBV7-2 and TRBJ1-5; 10 nucleotides match TRBD1. Germline CDR1 is SGHTA and CDR2 is FQGNSA. The CDR3 sequence is 16 residues long. V lost 0 bases to trimming and J lost 5 bases; unmatched junction nucleotides: 4.

This clonotype was detected only a few times. The gene calls are TRBV4-2 and TRBJ2-3; 12 nucleotides match TRBD2. CDR1 is LGHNA and CDR2 is YNFKEQ in the germline V gene. The CDR3 contains 16 residues. V was pared by 2 bases and J by 4 bases, with 4 bases of the junction left unmatched. CDR3 sequence (DNA): TGTGCCAGCAGCCAATCGACTAGCGGGAGTGCAGATACGCAGTATTTT. This translates into CASSQSTSGSADTQYF.

This clonotype turned up a few times. This sequence joins TRBV3-1 and TRBJ2-5; 8 nucleotides match TRBD2. The closer fit of TRBJ2-1 to the DNA end suggests the J call may be wrong. The CDR3 length is 16 residues. CDR1 and CDR2 (germline): LGHDT, YNNKEL (reference sequence). The CDR3 DNA sequence: TGTGCCAGCAGCCAAGATCGCGGGAGGAACTACAATGAGCAGTTCTTC. Protein: CASSQDRGRNYNEQFF.

The genes are TRBV20-1 and TRBJ2-6; TRBD1 is a possible D gene (6 bases). Trimming left V 0 bases short and J 0 bases short, with 21 bases between. The CDR3 extends over 20 amino acids. Germline CDR1 reads DFQATT; CDR2 reads SNEGSKA (reference sequence). CDR3 bases: TGCAGTGCTAGAGATTCATTGGGGGCAGGGGACAACTCTGGGGCCAACGTCCTGACTTTC. Encoded protein: CSARDSLGAGDNSGANVLTF.

The chain links TRBV7-6 to TRBJ1-3, with 8 bases matching TRBD1. Germline V CDR1 and CDR2: SGHVS, FNYEAQ. The length of the CDR3 is 15 residues. Trimming at V came to 4 bases and at J to 1 base, leaving 3 bases not matched to a gene. The CDR3 DNA follows: TGTGCCAGCAGCTCCGGGACAGGTTCTGGAAACACCATATATTTT. This codes for CASSSGTGSGNTIYF.

The chain has TRBV12-3 or TRBV12-4 and TRBJ2-7; 7 bases line up with TRBD1. The CDR3 runs to 15 residues. J lost 0 bases, V lost 5 bases, and 7 bases had no gene match. This chain's CDR3 is CASSNWDSGSYEQYF. The CDR3 coding sequence is TGTGCCAGCAGTAACTGGGACAGCGGCTCCTACGAGCAGTACTTC.

This clonotype was observed a handful of times. The chain couples TRBV12-3 or TRBV12-4 to TRBJ2-4, with 7 positions matching TRBD2. This CDR3 is 13 amino acids long. J lost 7 bases, V lost 6 bases, and 6 bases had no gene match. The CDR3 region has the DNA TGTGCCAGCAGCTTTGGGAGGGAGAACATTCAGTACTTC. This encodes CASSFGRENIQYF.

A word on this clonotype: At one of its ends the junction is not consistent with the germline gene, which may arise from a read error. V and J are TRBV7-7 and TRBJ2-5; TRBD2 matches at 13 bases. The end of the DNA aligns better with TRBJ2-1, so the J call may be wrong. There are 15 residues in the CDR3. CDR1 and CDR2 from the germline V gene are SSHAT and FNYEAQ (reference sequence). The CDR3, as DNA: TGTGCTAGCAGCTTAGGACTAGCGGGAGAGCATGAGCAGTTCTTC. Its protein is CASSLGLAGEHEQFF.

The rearrangement links TRBV9 to TRBJ2-7, with D maybe TRBD2 (5 bases). The CDR3 length is 14 residues. V was clipped by 1 base and J by 1 base, with 9 bases between them. Germline loops: CDR1 SGDLS, CDR2 YYNGEE. The CDR3 reads CASSVTGGSYEQYF. The CDR3 bases are TGTGCCAGCAGCGTAACGGGCGGGTCCTACGAGCAGTACTTC.